The 11 T cell receptor beta chains listed next were all sequenced from one sample in a study of cytomegalovirus exposure and HLA in healthy donors (dated by TCRdb to 2015 to 2018). Library preparation used the immunoSEQ multiplex PCR assay. For the multiplex PCR, a mixture combining 60 forward primers for TCR Vbeta segments and 13 reverse primers for TCR Jbeta segments was used. In its TCRdb copy, this immuneACCESS table keeps in-frame sequences only and misses some clones. Where compared with another copy, unresolved V genes explain less than half of these, and the others have no known cause. This sample comprises 150,000 to 200,000 clones, roughly 79% of them detected only once. In total, the top ten clones hold 13% of the sample. The specimen was PBMCs. All receptors come from a woman aged 45 to 65 in good health and CMV-seronegative.

The V call is TRBV29-1, the J call TRBJ2-1; D unresolved. This CDR3 is 14 amino acids long. Germline CDR1 and CDR2: SQVTM and ANQGSEA. Trimming left V 3 bases short and J 4 bases short, with 13 bases between. The CDR3 is CSVEAERRYNEQFF. CDR3 sequence (DNA): TGCAGCGTTGAGGCGGAAAGGAGATACAATGAGCAGTTCTTC.

The chain employs TRBV6-1 and TRBJ1-5; the D is unclear. The CDR3 is made up of 15 amino acids. Trimming took off 6 bases at V and 0 bases at J, with 12 bases between the two ends. The germline V gene has CDR1 MNHNS and CDR2 SASEGT. This CDR3 reads CASRIAAYSNQPQHF. In DNA, the CDR3 is TGTGCCAGCAGGATAGCAGCTTATAGCAATCAGCCCCAGCATTTT.

The rearrangement links TRBV19 to TRBJ1-2; perhaps TRBD1 as D (5 bases). Trimming removed 9 bases from V and 1 base from J, with 18 bases in between. This CDR3 has 15 amino acids. The germline V gene encodes CDR1 LNHDA and CDR2 SQIVND (reference sequence). The CDR3 protein is CASHPAGPLNYGYTF. As DNA, the CDR3 is TGTGCCAGCCACCCTGCAGGGCCCCTTAACTATGGCTACACCTTC.

V is TRBV7-9 and J is TRBJ1-1, with 9 bases that match TRBD1. With V trimmed by 1 base and J by 4 bases, 16 bases remained unmatched. Germline CDR1 reads SEHNR; CDR2 reads FQNEAQ (reference sequence). The CDR3 length is 19 residues. This CDR3 is CASSLGGSGTGKWSTEAFF. The CDR3 coding sequence is TGTGCCAGCAGCTTAGGTGGGTCGGGGACAGGGAAGTGGAGCACTGAAGCTTTCTTT.

V and J are TRBV5-1 and TRBJ2-3; TRBD2 agrees at 9 bases. The germline CDR1 and CDR2 sequences are SGHRS and YFSETQ. V lost 3 bases and J lost 0; bases outside the gene matches: 2. The CDR3 sequence is 15 residues long. The CDR3 spells CASSSLAGSTDTQYF. The CDR3 nucleotides are TGCGCCAGCAGCTCCCTAGCGGGAAGCACAGATACGCAGTATTTT.

This chain connects TRBV27 to TRBJ1-6, with 9 nucleotides matching TRBD1. Losses at the gene ends were 2 bases for V and 10 bases for J; bases not matched to a gene: 3. CDR1 MNHEY and CDR2 SMNVEV come from the germline V gene (reference sequence). The CDR3 extends over 14 amino acids. The CDR3 sequence is CASSLLDRGSPLHF. CDR3 sequence (DNA): TGTGCCAGCAGTTTACTTGACAGGGGGTCACCCCTCCACTTT.

This chain connects TRBV11-3 to TRBJ2-6; a weak D match, TRBD1 (5 bases). The V gene lost 1 base and the J gene lost 1 base, with 5 bases spanning the gap. Germline CDR1 reads SGHNT; CDR2 reads YENEEA. CDR3 size: 15 residues. This CDR3 reads CASSLAGSGANVLTF. In DNA, the CDR3 is TGTGCCAGCAGCTTAGCAGGGTCTGGGGCCAACGTCCTGACTTTC.

This clone was observed once. The V and J genes are TRBV18 and TRBJ2-2; 8 bases are shared with TRBD2. Germline CDR1 and CDR2: KGHSH and LQKENI. With 3 bases clipped from V and 6 bases from J, the junction kept 9 bases outside the gene matches. The CDR3 extends over 16 amino acids. CDR3 DNA: TGTGCCAGCTCACCTGCGAGCGGGAGTAAAGCCGGGGAGCTGTTTTTT. This translates into CASSPASGSKAGELFF.

This sequence joins TRBV18 and TRBJ2-7, with TRBD1 matching 9 bases. V gave up 3 bases and J gave up 4 bases; unmatched junction bases: 10. The CDR3 covers 16 residues. Germline V gene lookup returns CDR1 KGHSH and CDR2 LQKENI. For the CDR3, the DNA is TGTGCCAGCTCACCCCAGGGACAGGGCGGGAATTACGAGCAGTACTTC. This sequence encodes CASSPQGQGGNYEQYF. Full variable domain (rest looked up from reference TRBV18 and TRBJ2-7): NAGVMQNPRHLVRRRGQEARLRCSPMKGHSHVYWYRQLPEEGLKFMVYLQKENIIDESGMPKERFSAEFPKEGPSILRIQQVVRGDSAAYFCASSPQGQGGNYEQYFGPGTRLTVT.

The chain employs TRBV7-2 and TRBJ2-1; 7 bases fit TRBD1. Per germline, CDR1 SGHTA and CDR2 FQGNSA. The CDR3 has 16 amino acids. V lost 6 bases and J lost 9; bases outside the gene matches: 17. DNA of the CDR3: TGTGCCAGCAGTCCGGGATTAGACAGGGTAGGGGGTGAGCAGTTCTTC. The encoded protein is CASSPGLDRVGGEQFF.

This chain joins TRBV5-4 and TRBJ1-2; 9 bases are shared with TRBD1. The CDR3 loop spans 15 amino acids. The V and J ends lost 4 bases and 5 bases, in that order; junction bases with no gene match: 9. Per the germline V gene, CDR1 is SGHNT and CDR2 is YYREEE (reference sequence). CDR3 protein: CASSPEQGAGYGYTF. The DNA for the CDR3 is TGTGCCAGCAGCCCAGAACAGGGGGCGGGGTATGGCTACACCTTC.